Listed below are T cell receptor beta chains from one sample, sequenced in a study of blood T cell repertoires in COVID-19. Sequencing used immunoSEQ multiplex PCR; TCRdb keeps in-frame clones, though not all of them. The table has 110,000 to 150,000 clones, 75% to 90% seen once. Specimen: peripheral blood. These receptors were obtained from a woman between 50 and 59 years old with acute or convalescent COVID-19. The CDR3 runs from the conserved cysteine through the conserved F or W. Each record gives: clone size, V gene, D gene, J gene, CDR3 protein, CDR3 DNA. The D gene is left open where the match is weak. Some rows mark clone size as missing; the rest say once, few, many or name a class of expanded clone.

abundance: .
v_gene: TRBV7-8
d_gene: .
j_gene: TRBJ2-7
CDR3aa: CASSFTVSSYEQYF
CDR3nt: TGTGCCAGCAGCTTTACAGTTTCCTCCTACGAGCAGTACTTC

abundance: .
v_gene: TRBV30
d_gene: .
j_gene: TRBJ1-3
CDR3aa: CAWSVGGPNTIYF
CDR3nt: TGTGCCTGGAGTGTTGGAGGCCCGAACACCATATATTTT

abundance: .
v_gene: TRBV11-2
d_gene: .
j_gene: TRBJ1-2
CDR3aa: CASSFVGGSYGYTF
CDR3nt: TGTGCCAGCAGCTTCGTGGGAGGGAGCTATGGCTACACCTTC

abundance: .
v_gene: TRBV5-1
d_gene: TRBD1
j_gene: TRBJ1-5
CDR3aa: CASSLTGQANQPQHF
CDR3nt: TGCGCCAGCAGCTTAACCGGACAGGCAAATCAGCCCCAGCATTTT

abundance: once
v_gene: TRBV7-9
d_gene: .
j_gene: TRBJ1-5
CDR3aa: CASSWGEGGNQPQHF
CDR3nt: TGTGCCAGCAGCTGGGGGGAGGGAGGCAATCAGCCCCAGCATTTT

abundance: .
v_gene: TRBV7-9
d_gene: TRBD1
j_gene: TRBJ1-3
CDR3aa: CASSSLTGAMKLIGNTIYF
CDR3nt: TGTGCCAGCAGCTCCCTAACAGGGGCAATGAAACTCATTGGAAACACCATATATTTT

abundance: .
v_gene: TRBV6-6
d_gene: .
j_gene: TRBJ1-6
CDR3aa: CATRETRNNSPLHF
CDR3nt: TGTGCCACCCGGGAAACAAGGAATAATTCACCCCTCCACTTT

abundance: .
v_gene: TRBV24-1
d_gene: .
j_gene: TRBJ1-1
CDR3aa: CATSWGGEAFF
CDR3nt: TGTGCCACCTCCTGGGGGGGTGAAGCTTTCTTT

abundance: few
v_gene: TRBV24-1
d_gene: .
j_gene: TRBJ1-6
CDR3aa: CATSEGVGSPLHF
CDR3nt: TGTGCCACCAGTGAAGGGGTTGGTTCACCCCTCCACTTT

abundance: .
v_gene: TRBV11-3
d_gene: TRBD1
j_gene: TRBJ2-3
CDR3aa: CASSYNQGAGTDTQYF
CDR3nt: TGTGCCAGCAGCTACAATCAGGGGGCCGGCACAGATACGCAGTATTTT

abundance: .
v_gene: TRBV5-1
d_gene: TRBD1
j_gene: TRBJ1-1
CDR3aa: CASSPDRARLDEAFF
CDR3nt: TGCGCCAGCAGCCCAGACAGGGCCCGATTGGATGAAGCTTTCTTT

abundance: .
v_gene: TRBV5-1
d_gene: TRBD2
j_gene: TRBJ2-5
CDR3aa: CASIPGLAGGYNSKETQYF
CDR3nt: TGCGCCAGCATCCCGGGACTAGCGGGGGGATATAATAGTAAAGAGACCCAGTACTTC

abundance: .
v_gene: TRBV6-6
d_gene: TRBD2
j_gene: TRBJ2-5
CDR3aa: CASSKTSGDAETQYF
CDR3nt: TGTGCCAGCAGTAAGACTAGCGGGGACGCGGAGACCCAGTACTTC

abundance: .
v_gene: TRBV6-5
d_gene: .
j_gene: TRBJ1-2
CDR3aa: CASSLGEANYGYTF
CDR3nt: TGTGCCAGCAGCTTAGGAGAAGCTAACTATGGCTACACCTTC

abundance: .
v_gene: TRBV3-1/TRBV3-2
d_gene: .
j_gene: TRBJ1-5
CDR3aa: CASSQGYAASAPQHF
CDR3nt: TGTGCCAGCAGCCAAGGATACGCGGCGTCAGCCCCCCAGCATTTT

abundance: .
v_gene: TRBV9
d_gene: .
j_gene: TRBJ1-2
CDR3aa: CASSARQDHYGYTF
CDR3nt: TGTGCCAGCAGCGCGAGACAGGACCACTATGGCTACACCTTC

abundance: .
v_gene: TRBV28
d_gene: TRBD1
j_gene: TRBJ1-1
CDR3aa: CASSSDRGRRGHTEAFF
CDR3nt: TGTGCCAGCAGTTCGGACAGGGGGCGCCGGGGACACACTGAAGCTTTCTTT

abundance: .
v_gene: TRBV24-1
d_gene: .
j_gene: TRBJ2-2
CDR3aa: CATSDGSNYNTGELFF
CDR3nt: TGTGCCACCAGTGATGGTAGCAACTATAACACCGGGGAGCTGTTTTTT

abundance: .
v_gene: TRBV16
d_gene: .
j_gene: TRBJ1-5
CDR3aa: CASSLMGPQHF
CDR3nt: TGTGCCAGCAGCCTCATGGGCCCCCAGCATTTT

abundance: .
v_gene: TRBV4-2
d_gene: .
j_gene: TRBJ2-4
CDR3aa: CASSPTRAENIQYF
CDR3nt: TGTGCCAGCAGCCCCACGAGGGCGGAAAACATTCAGTACTTC

abundance: .
v_gene: TRBV6-5
d_gene: .
j_gene: TRBJ2-1
CDR3aa: CASSLEGLSSNEQFF
CDR3nt: TGTGCCAGCAGCCTGGAGGGACTTAGCAGCAATGAGCAGTTCTTC

abundance: .
v_gene: TRBV19
d_gene: .
j_gene: TRBJ1-5
CDR3aa: CASSGQGLNLAPQHF
CDR3nt: TGTGCCAGTAGTGGTCAGGGGCTCAACCTGGCGCCCCAGCATTTT

abundance: once
v_gene: TRBV28
d_gene: .
j_gene: TRBJ1-2
CDR3aa: CASSLTAYGYTF
CDR3nt: TGTGCCAGCAGTTTGACAGCCTATGGCTACACCTTC

abundance: once
v_gene: TRBV6-5
d_gene: .
j_gene: TRBJ2-1
CDR3aa: CASSYSGGPYNEQFF
CDR3nt: TGTGCCAGCAGTTACTCAGGAGGGCCTTACAATGAGCAGTTCTTC

abundance: .
v_gene: TRBV7-8
d_gene: TRBD1
j_gene: TRBJ2-5
CDR3aa: CASSGRGRGETQYF
CDR3nt: TGTGCCAGCAGCGGCAGGGGGCGAGGGGAGACCCAGTACTTC

abundance: once
v_gene: TRBV7-3
d_gene: TRBD1
j_gene: TRBJ1-1
CDR3aa: CASSLIGGQGNTEAFF
CDR3nt: TGTGCCAGCAGCTTAATAGGCGGACAGGGGAACACTGAAGCTTTCTTT

abundance: .
v_gene: TRBV6-5
d_gene: .
j_gene: TRBJ2-7
CDR3aa: CASSYAGQWKGEQYF
CDR3nt: TGTGCCAGCAGTTACGCGGGGCAGTGGAAGGGAGAGCAGTACTTC

abundance: .
v_gene: TRBV6-5
d_gene: .
j_gene: TRBJ2-2
CDR3aa: CASSYLNRAGGELFF
CDR3nt: TGTGCCAGCAGTTACTTAAACAGGGCTGGCGGGGAGCTGTTTTTT

abundance: .
v_gene: TRBV27
d_gene: TRBD2
j_gene: TRBJ2-1
CDR3aa: CASRGLAGGIEQFF
CDR3nt: TGTGCCAGCCGGGGACTAGCGGGAGGGATTGAGCAGTTCTTC

abundance: .
v_gene: TRBV7-8
d_gene: .
j_gene: TRBJ2-5
CDR3aa: CASSPGLGLSETQYF
CDR3nt: TGTGCCAGCAGCCCGGGATTAGGGCTCTCAGAGACCCAGTACTTC

abundance: .
v_gene: TRBV5-8
d_gene: .
j_gene: TRBJ2-7
CDR3aa: CASSLLAAPREQYF
CDR3nt: TGTGCCAGCAGCTTGTTGGCGGCCCCACGAGAGCAGTACTTC

abundance: once
v_gene: TRBV5-1
d_gene: .
j_gene: TRBJ1-1
CDR3aa: CASSLDTGGGEAFF
CDR3nt: TGCGCCAGCAGCCTCGACACCGGGGGAGGAGAAGCTTTCTTT

abundance: .
v_gene: TRBV10-3
d_gene: .
j_gene: TRBJ1-2
CDR3aa: CAISESAANYGYTF
CDR3nt: TGTGCCATCAGTGAGTCGGCGGCAAACTATGGCTACACCTTC

abundance: .
v_gene: TRBV6-6
d_gene: .
j_gene: TRBJ1-5
CDR3aa: CASSYLGQPQHF
CDR3nt: TGTGCCAGCAGTTACCTCGGTCAGCCCCAGCATTTT

abundance: .
v_gene: TRBV5-8
d_gene: TRBD1
j_gene: TRBJ1-1
CDR3aa: CASSKSPGTGGASTEAFF
CDR3nt: TGTGCCAGCAGCAAAAGTCCCGGGACAGGGGGCGCGAGCACTGAAGCTTTCTTT

abundance: .
v_gene: TRBV29-1
d_gene: .
j_gene: TRBJ1-1
CDR3aa: CSVRDWGTEAFF
CDR3nt: TGCAGCGTCAGGGACTGGGGCACTGAAGCTTTCTTT

abundance: .
v_gene: TRBV23-1
d_gene: .
j_gene: TRBJ1-5
CDR3aa: CASTHGSWRTDNSNQPQHF
CDR3nt: TGCGCCAGCACCCATGGGTCCTGGAGGACAGACAATAGCAATCAGCCCCAGCATTTT

abundance: .
v_gene: TRBV5-1
d_gene: .
j_gene: TRBJ2-3
CDR3aa: CASRPPGSSTDTQYF
CDR3nt: TGCGCCAGCAGGCCGCCGGGGTCTAGCACAGATACGCAGTATTTT

abundance: .
v_gene: TRBV18
d_gene: .
j_gene: TRBJ2-2
CDR3aa: CASSPPSPGTGELFF
CDR3nt: TGTGCCAGCTCACCACCTTCCCCGGGCACCGGGGAGCTGTTTTTT

abundance: .
v_gene: TRBV5-1
d_gene: .
j_gene: TRBJ2-7
CDR3aa: CASRPPGLSYEQYF
CDR3nt: TGCGCCAGTCGACCACCGGGACTCTCCTACGAGCAGTACTTC

abundance: .
v_gene: TRBV6-6
d_gene: .
j_gene: TRBJ1-1
CDR3aa: CASRLTLNTEAFF
CDR3nt: TGTGCCAGCAGGCTCACACTGAACACTGAAGCTTTCTTT

abundance: .
v_gene: TRBV7-9
d_gene: .
j_gene: TRBJ2-5
CDR3aa: CASSSLSGAQYF
CDR3nt: TGTGCCAGCAGCTCCCTATCAGGGGCCCAGTACTTC